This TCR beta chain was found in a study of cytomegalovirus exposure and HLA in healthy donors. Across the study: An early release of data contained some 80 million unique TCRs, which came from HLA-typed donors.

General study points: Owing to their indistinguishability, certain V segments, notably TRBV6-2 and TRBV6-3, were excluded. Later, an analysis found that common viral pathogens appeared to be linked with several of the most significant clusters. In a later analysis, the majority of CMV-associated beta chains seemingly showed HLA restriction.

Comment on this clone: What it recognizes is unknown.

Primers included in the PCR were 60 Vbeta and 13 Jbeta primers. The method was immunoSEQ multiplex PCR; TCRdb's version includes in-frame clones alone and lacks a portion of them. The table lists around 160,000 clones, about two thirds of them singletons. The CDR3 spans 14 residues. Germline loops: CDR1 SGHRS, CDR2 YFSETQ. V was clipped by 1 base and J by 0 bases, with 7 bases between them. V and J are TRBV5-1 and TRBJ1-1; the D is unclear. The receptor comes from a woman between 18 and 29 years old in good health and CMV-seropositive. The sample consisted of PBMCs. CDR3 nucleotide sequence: TGCGCCAGCAGCTTGTCGGGAGTGAACACTGAAGCTTTCTTT. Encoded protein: CASSLSGVNTEAFF. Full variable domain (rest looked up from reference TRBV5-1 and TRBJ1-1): KAGVTQTPRYLIKTRGQQVTLSCSPISGHRSVSWYQQTPGQGLQFLFEYFSETQRNKGNFPGRFSGRQFSNSRSEMNVSTLELGDSALYLCASSLSGVNTEAFFGQGTRLTVV.